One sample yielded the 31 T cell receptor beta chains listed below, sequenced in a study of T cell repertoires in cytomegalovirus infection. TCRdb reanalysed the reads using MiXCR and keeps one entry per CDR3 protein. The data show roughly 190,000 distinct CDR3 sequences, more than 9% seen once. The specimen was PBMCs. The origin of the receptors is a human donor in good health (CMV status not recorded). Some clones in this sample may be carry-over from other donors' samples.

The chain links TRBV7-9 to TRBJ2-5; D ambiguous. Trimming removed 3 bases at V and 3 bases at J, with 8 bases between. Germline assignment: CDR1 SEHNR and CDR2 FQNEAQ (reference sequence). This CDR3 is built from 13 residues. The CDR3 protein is CASSLMREETQYF. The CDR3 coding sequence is TGTGCCAGCAGCTTGATGAGAGAAGAGACCCAGTACTTC. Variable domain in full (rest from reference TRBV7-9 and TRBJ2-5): DTGVSQNPRHKITKRGQNVTFRCDPISEHNRLYWYRQTLGQGPEFLTYFQNEAQLEKSRLLSDRFSAERPKGSFSTLEIQRTEQGDSAMYLCASSLMREETQYFGPGTRLLVL.

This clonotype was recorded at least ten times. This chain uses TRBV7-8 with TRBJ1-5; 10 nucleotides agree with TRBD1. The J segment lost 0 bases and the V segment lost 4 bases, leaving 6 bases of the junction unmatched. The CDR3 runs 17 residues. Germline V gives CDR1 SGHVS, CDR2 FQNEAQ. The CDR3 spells CASSSWTGGYSNQPQHF. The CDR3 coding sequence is TGTGCCAGCAGCTCATGGACAGGGGGTTATAGCAATCAGCCCCAGCATTTT.

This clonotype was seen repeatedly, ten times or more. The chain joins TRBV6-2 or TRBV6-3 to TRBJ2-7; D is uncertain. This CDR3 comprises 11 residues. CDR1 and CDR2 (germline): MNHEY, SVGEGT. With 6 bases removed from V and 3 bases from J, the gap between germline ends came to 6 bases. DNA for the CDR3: TGTGCCAGCAGAACAAGCTACGAGCAGTACTTC. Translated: CASRTSYEQYF.

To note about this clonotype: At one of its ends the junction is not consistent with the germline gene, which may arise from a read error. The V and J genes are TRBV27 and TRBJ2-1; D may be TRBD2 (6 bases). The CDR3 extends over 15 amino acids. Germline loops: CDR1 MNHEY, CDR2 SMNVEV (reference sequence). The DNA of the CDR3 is TGTGCCAGCAGGCTAGTGGGAGGATCCTACAATGAGAAGTTCTTC. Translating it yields CASRLVGGSYNEKFF.

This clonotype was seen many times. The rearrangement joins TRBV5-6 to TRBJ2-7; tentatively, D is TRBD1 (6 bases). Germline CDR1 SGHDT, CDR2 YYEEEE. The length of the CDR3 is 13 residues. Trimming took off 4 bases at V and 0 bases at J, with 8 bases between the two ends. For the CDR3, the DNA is TGTGCCAGCAGCCGACAGGACTCCTACGAGCAGTACTTC. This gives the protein CASSRQDSYEQYF.

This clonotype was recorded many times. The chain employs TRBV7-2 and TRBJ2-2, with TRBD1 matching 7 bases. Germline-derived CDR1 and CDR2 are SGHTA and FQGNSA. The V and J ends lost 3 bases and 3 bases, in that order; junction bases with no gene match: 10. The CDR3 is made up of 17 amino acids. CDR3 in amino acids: CASSLDPYRGDTGELFF. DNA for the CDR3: TGTGCCAGCAGCTTGGATCCATACAGGGGCGACACCGGGGAGCTGTTTTTT.

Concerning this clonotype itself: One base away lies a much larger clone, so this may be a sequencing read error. The CDR3 DNA sequence: TGTGCCAGCACCCCCTCCAGGACGAACACTGAAGCTTTCTTT. Its translation is CASTPSRTNTEAFF. The V and J genes are TRBV28 and TRBJ1-1; D unclear. The length of the CDR3 is 14 residues. V dropped 7 bases and J dropped 1 base, with 13 bases sitting between them. Germline V CDR1 and CDR2: MDHEN, SYDVKM.

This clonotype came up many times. In DNA form, the CDR3 reads TGTGCCTGGAGTGTACAGGGGATAGGGGCTAACTATGGCTACACCTTC. Its protein product is CAWSVQGIGANYGYTF. V gene TRBV30 combines with J gene TRBJ1-2, with TRBD1 identical over 7 bases. This CDR3 has 16 amino acids. Germline loops: CDR1 GTSNPN, CDR2 SVGIG (reference sequence). V trimming: 0 bases; J trimming: 0 bases; junction bases outside the gene matches: 7.

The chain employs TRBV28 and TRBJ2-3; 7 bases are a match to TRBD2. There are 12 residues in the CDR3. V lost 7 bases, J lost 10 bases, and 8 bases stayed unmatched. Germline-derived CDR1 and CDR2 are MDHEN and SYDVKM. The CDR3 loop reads CASNDGGRAQYF. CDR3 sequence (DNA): TGTGCCAGCAATGACGGGGGGAGGGCGCAGTATTTT.

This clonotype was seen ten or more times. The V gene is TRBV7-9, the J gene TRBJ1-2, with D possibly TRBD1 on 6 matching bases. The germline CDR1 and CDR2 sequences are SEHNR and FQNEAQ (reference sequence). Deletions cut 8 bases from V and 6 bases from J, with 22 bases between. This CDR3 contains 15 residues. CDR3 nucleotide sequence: TGTGCCAGCTCACTACCAGGGGCAGGGGACGATGGCTACACCTTC. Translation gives CASSLPGAGDDGYTF.

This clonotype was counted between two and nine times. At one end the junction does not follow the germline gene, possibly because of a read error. The CDR3 nucleotides are TGTGCCAGCAGCCAAGGGTTGGAGCCGGGCTATGGCTACACCTTC. Residues: CASSQGLEPGYGYTF. The V and J genes are TRBV4-1 and TRBJ1-2; no clear D gene. The CDR3 runs to 15 residues. Germline CDR1 MGHRA, CDR2 YSYEKL.

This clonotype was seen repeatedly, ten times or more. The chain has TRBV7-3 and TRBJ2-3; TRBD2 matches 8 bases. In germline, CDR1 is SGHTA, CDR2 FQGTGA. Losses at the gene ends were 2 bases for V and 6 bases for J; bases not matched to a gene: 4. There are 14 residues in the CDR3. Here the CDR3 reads CASSLPGRVDTQYF. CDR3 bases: TGTGCCAGCAGCTTACCCGGGAGGGTGGATACGCAGTATTTT.

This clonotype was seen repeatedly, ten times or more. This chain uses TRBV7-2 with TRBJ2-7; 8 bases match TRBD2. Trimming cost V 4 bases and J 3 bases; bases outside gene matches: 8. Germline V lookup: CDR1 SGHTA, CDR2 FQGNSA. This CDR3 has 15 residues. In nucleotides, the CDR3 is TGTGCCAGCAGCTCCGGAATAGCGGGAATCTACGAGCAGTACTTC. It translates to CASSSGIAGIYEQYF.

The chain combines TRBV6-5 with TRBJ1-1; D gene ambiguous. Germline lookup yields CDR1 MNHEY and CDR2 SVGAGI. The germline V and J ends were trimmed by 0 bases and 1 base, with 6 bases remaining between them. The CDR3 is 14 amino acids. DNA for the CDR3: TGTGCCAGCAGTTACTCCAGCGCGAACACTGAAGCTTTCTTT. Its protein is CASSYSSANTEAFF.

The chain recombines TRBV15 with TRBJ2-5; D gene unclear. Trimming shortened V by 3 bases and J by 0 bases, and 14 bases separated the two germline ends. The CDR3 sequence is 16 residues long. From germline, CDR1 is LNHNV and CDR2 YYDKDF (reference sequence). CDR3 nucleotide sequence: TGTGCCACCAGCAGCATAAGGCAGGATAACCAAGAGACCCAGTACTTC. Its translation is CATSSIRQDNQETQYF.

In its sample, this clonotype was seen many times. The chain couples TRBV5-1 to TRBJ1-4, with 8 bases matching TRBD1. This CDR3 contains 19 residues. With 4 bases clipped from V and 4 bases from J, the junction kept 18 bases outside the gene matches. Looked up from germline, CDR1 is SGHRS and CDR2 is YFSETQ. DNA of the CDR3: TGCGCCAGCAGCCAAGCCAGGACAGGGATTCGGTCCTTTAATGAAAAACTGTTTTTT. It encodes CASSQARTGIRSFNEKLFF.

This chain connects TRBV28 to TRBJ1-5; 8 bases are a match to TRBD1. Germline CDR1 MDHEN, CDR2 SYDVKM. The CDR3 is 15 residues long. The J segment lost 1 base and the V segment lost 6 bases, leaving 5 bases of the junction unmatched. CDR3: CASSDRGGSNQPQHF. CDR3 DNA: TGTGCCAGCAGCGACAGGGGAGGGAGCAATCAGCCCCAGCATTTT.

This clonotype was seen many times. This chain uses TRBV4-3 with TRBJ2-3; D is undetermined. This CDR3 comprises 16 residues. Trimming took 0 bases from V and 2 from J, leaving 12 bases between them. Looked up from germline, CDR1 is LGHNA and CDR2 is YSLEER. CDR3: CASSQDFPGPTDTQYF. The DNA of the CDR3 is TGCGCCAGCAGCCAAGATTTCCCCGGACCCACAGATACGCAGTATTTT.

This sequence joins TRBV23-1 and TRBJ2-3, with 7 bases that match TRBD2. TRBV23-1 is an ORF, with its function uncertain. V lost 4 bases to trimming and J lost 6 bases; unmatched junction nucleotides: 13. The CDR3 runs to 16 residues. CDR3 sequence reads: CASSPPEGGRCDTQYF. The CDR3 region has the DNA TGCGCCAGCAGTCCCCCTGAGGGCGGGAGATGCGATACGCAGTATTTT.

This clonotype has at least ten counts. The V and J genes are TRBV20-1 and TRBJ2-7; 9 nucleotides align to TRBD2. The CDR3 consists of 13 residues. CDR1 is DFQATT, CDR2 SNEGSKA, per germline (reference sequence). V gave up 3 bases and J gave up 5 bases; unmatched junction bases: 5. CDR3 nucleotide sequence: TGCAGTGCTAGGACGGGACTAGCCGACGAGCAGTACTTC. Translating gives CSARTGLADEQYF.

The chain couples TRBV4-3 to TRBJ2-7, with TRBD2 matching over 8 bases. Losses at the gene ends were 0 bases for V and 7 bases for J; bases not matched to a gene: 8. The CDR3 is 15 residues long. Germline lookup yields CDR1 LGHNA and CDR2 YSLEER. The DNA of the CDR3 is TGCGCCAGCAGCCAAGATTGGCGGGGGGCTCGGGAGCAGTACTTC. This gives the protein CASSQDWRGAREQYF.

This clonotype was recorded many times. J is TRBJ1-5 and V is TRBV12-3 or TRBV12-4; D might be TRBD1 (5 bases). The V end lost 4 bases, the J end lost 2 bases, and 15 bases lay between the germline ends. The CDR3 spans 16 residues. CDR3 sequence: CASSSARQGGNQPQHF. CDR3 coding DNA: TGTGCCAGCAGTTCCGCTCGGCAGGGTGGCAATCAGCCCCAGCATTTT.

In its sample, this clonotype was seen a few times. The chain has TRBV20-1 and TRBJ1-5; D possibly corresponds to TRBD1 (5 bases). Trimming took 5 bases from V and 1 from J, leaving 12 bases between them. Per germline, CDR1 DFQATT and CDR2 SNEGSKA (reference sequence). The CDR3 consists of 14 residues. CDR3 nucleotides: TGCAGTGCTCATACAGGCGCGAGCAATCAGCCCCAGCATTTT. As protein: CSAHTGASNQPQHF.

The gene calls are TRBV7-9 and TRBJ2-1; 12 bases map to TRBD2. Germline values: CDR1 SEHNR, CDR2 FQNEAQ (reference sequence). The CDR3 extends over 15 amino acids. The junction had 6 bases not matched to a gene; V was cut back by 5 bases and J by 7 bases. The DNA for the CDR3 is TGTGCCAGCAGCCTCGGAGGACTAGCGGGGAATGAGCAGTTCTTC. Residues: CASSLGGLAGNEQFF.

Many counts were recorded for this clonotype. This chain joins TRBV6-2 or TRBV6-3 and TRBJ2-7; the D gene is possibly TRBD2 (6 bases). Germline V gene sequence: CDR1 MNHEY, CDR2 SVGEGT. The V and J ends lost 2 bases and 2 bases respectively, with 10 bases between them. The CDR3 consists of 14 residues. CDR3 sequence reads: CASSYGGTTYEQYF. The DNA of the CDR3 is TGTGCCAGCAGTTACGGGGGGACGACCTACGAGCAGTACTTC.

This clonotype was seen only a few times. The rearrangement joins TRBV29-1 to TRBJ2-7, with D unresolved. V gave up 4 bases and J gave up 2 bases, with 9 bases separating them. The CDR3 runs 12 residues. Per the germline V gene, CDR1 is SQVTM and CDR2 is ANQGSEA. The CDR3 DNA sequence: TGCAGCGTTGGCAGGCCGACCTACGAGCAGTACTTC. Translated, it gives CSVGRPTYEQYF.

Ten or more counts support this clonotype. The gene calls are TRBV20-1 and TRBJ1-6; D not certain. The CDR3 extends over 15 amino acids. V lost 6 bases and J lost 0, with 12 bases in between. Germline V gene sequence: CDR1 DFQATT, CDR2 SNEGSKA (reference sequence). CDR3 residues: CSAAPGGSYNSPLHF. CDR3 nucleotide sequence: TGCAGTGCCGCCCCTGGTGGCTCCTATAATTCACCCCTCCACTTT.

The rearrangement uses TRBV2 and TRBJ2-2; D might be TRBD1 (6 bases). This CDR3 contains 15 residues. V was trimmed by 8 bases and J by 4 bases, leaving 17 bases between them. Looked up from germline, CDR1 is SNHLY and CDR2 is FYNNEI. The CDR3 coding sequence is TGTGCCAGCCACCGGGACACTACCCCCACCGGGGAGCTGTTTTTT. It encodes CASHRDTTPTGELFF.

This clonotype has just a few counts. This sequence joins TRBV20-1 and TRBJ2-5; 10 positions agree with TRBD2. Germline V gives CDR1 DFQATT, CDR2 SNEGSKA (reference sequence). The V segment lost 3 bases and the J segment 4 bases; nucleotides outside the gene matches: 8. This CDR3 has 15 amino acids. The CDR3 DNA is TGCAGTGCTAGCTCCTTAGCGGGAGGAAGAGAGACCCAGTACTTC. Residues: CSASSLAGGRETQYF.

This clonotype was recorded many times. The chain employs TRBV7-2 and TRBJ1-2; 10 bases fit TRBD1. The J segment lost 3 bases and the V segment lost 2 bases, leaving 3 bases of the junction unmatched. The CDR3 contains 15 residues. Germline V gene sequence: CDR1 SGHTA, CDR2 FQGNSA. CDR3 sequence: CASSLRTGGDYGYTF. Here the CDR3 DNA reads TGTGCCAGCAGCTTAAGGACAGGGGGGGACTATGGCTACACCTTC.

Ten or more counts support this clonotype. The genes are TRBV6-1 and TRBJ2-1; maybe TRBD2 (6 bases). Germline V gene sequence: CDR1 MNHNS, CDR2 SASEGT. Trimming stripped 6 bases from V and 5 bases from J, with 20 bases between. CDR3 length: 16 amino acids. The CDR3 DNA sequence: TGTGCCAGCAGGCCCCTCGGCGGGATAGTACACAATGAGCAGTTCTTC. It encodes CASRPLGGIVHNEQFF.